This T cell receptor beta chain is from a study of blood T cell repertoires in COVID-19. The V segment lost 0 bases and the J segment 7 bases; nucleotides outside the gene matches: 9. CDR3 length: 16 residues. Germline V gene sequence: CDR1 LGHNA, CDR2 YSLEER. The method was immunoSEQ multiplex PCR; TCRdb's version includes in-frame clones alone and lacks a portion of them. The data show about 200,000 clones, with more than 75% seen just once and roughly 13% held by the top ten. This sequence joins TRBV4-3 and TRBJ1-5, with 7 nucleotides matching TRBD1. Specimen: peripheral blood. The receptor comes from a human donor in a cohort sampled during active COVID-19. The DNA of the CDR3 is TGCGCCAGCAGCCAAGATGCCTTACAGGGGAGGCAGCCCCAGCATTTT. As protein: CASSQDALQGRQPQHF.